The 32 T cell receptor beta chains listed next were all sequenced from one sample in a study of beta chain features in type 1 diabetes. The whole isolated RNA underwent reverse transcription, so sequencing captured expressed TCRB transcripts. Using immunoSEQ multiplex PCR, the repertoire was profiled, and TCRdb retains in-frame clones only, with some absent. The table shows under 500,000 clones, with approximately 30% occurring only once. Input material: naive CD4+ T cells from blood. Receptors originate from a man between 18 and 35 years old in good health.

The chain is built from TRBV4-1 and TRBJ1-4, with D tentatively TRBD1 (5 bases). Germline values: CDR1 MGHRA, CDR2 YSYEKL. V was pared by 0 bases and J by 10 bases, with 18 bases between. The CDR3 sequence is 16 residues long. The CDR3 here is CASSQDEVGVGGKLFF. The DNA for the CDR3 is TGCGCCAGCAGCCAAGATGAAGTAGGGGTTGGTGGAAAACTGTTTTTT.

This sequence joins TRBV7-9 and TRBJ2-7; 7 bases agree with TRBD2. The germline V gene encodes CDR1 SEHNR and CDR2 FQNEAQ (reference sequence). The CDR3 runs to 15 residues. With V trimmed by 7 bases and J by 0 bases, 9 bases remained unmatched. The DNA of the CDR3 is TGTGCCAGCACCGTAGGGGCTAGCGGCTCCTACGAGCAGTACTTC. Its translation: CASTVGASGSYEQYF.

V is TRBV2 and J is TRBJ1-2; unclear D gene. V lost 3 bases and J 7 bases, leaving 12 bases between the germline ends. Germline V gives CDR1 SNHLY, CDR2 FYNNEI. The CDR3 is made up of 13 amino acids. The chain's CDR3 is CASSDRGLGGYTF. CDR3 sequence (DNA): TGTGCCAGCAGTGATCGGGGTTTAGGTGGCTACACCTTC.

V is TRBV7-2 and J is TRBJ1-1; 9 nucleotides line up with TRBD1. The CDR3 has 16 residues. V shed 2 bases, J shed 0 bases, and the junction held 4 bases outside the gene matches. Per germline, CDR1 SGHTA and CDR2 FQGNSA. The CDR3 nucleotides read TGTGCCAGCAGCTTACCACAGGGGGCTGTGAACACTGAAGCTTTCTTT. Translating it yields CASSLPQGAVNTEAFF.

The rearrangement joins TRBV9 to TRBJ2-5; no reliable D call. From germline, CDR1 is SGDLS and CDR2 YYNGEE. This CDR3 has 13 amino acids. The V end lost 0 bases, the J end lost 5 bases, and 8 bases lay between the germline ends. The CDR3 DNA sequence: TGTGCCAGCAGCGTAGAGGGAAGGGAGACCCAGTACTTC. Its translation: CASSVEGRETQYF.

CDR3 in DNA: TGTGCCAGCGGCCCTGGACTAGCGGAAGAGACCCAGTACTTC. Translated: CASGPGLAEETQYF. The genes are TRBV2 and TRBJ2-5; 10 positions match TRBD2. The CDR3 runs to 14 residues. V was pared by 8 bases and J by 3 bases, with 6 bases of the junction left unmatched. Germline CDR1 reads SNHLY; CDR2 reads FYNNEI.

The chain uses TRBV20-1 and TRBJ2-1; D gene ambiguous. Germline V gene sequence: CDR1 DFQATT, CDR2 SNEGSKA (reference sequence). The CDR3 runs 11 residues. Trimming cost V 2 bases and J 9 bases, with 8 bases left between them. The CDR3 bases are TGCAGTGCTAGACGACTTCTTGAGCAGTTCTTC. Protein sequence: CSARRLLEQFF.

The chain is built from TRBV7-3 and TRBJ2-7, with D perhaps matching TRBD2 (5 bases). With 1 base removed from V and 2 bases from J, the gap between germline ends came to 24 bases. CDR3 size: 19 residues. Germline V gene lookup returns CDR1 SGHTA and CDR2 FQGTGA. CDR3 loop: CASSLNPSSSVGTAYEQYF. In DNA form, the CDR3 reads TGTGCCAGCAGCTTAAACCCCTCTAGCAGCGTGGGTACAGCCTACGAGCAGTACTTC.

The chain uses TRBV15 and TRBJ1-6; possibly TRBD1 for D (5 bases). Deletions cut 0 bases from V and 1 base from J, with 7 bases between. Germline V gene data show CDR1 as LNHNV and CDR2 as YYDKDF (reference sequence). There are 16 residues in the CDR3. The CDR3 sequence: CATSRDGGSYNSPLHF. DNA for the CDR3: TGTGCCACCAGCAGAGACGGGGGATCCTATAATTCACCCCTCCACTTT.

V gene TRBV29-1 combines with J gene TRBJ1-2; D not resolved. The germline V and J ends were trimmed by 5 bases and 3 bases, with 13 bases remaining between them. Germline V gene sequence: CDR1 SQVTM, CDR2 ANQGSEA. The CDR3 is 13 residues long. The chain's CDR3 is CSVSQQGDYGYTF. CDR3 coding DNA: TGCAGCGTTTCACAGCAAGGAGACTATGGCTACACCTTC.

The chain carries TRBV29-1 and TRBJ2-1; 8 bases are a match to TRBD2. In germline, CDR1 is SQVTM, CDR2 ANQGSEA. CDR3 length: 15 amino acids. The trim removed 1 base at V and 6 bases at J, leaving 8 bases unmatched. The CDR3 loop reads CSVEGFLAGFNEQFF. In nucleotides, the CDR3 is TGCAGCGTTGAAGGATTTCTAGCGGGCTTCAATGAGCAGTTCTTC.

The V and J genes are TRBV7-3 and TRBJ2-7, with 7 bases that match TRBD2. In germline, CDR1 is SGHTA, CDR2 FQGTGA. The CDR3 has 16 residues. The trim removed 5 bases at V and 4 bases at J, leaving 14 bases unmatched. The CDR3 DNA reads TGTGCCAGCAGCCGCGAGTCCGGCGGGAGATCGTACGAGCAGTACTTC. Its translation is CASSRESGGRSYEQYF. The whole variable domain, filled in from reference TRBV7-3 and TRBJ2-7, reads GAGVSQTPSNKVTEKGKYVELRCDPISGHTALYWYRQSLGQGPEFLIYFQGTGAADDSGLPNDRFFAVRPEGSVSTLKIQRTERGDSAVYLCASSRESGGRSYEQYFGPGTRLTVT.

This clone was observed once. The V and J genes are TRBV28 and TRBJ2-1, with TRBD2 matching 12 bases. Trimming at V came to 5 bases and at J to 4 bases, leaving 3 bases not matched to a gene. The CDR3 spans 15 residues. Germline CDR1 MDHEN, CDR2 SYDVKM. Here the CDR3 DNA reads TGTGCCAGCAGTCCTAGCGGGAGGGATTACAATGAGCAGTTCTTC. It specifies CASSPSGRDYNEQFF.

This clone was counted between two and nine times. The chain is built from TRBV5-6 and TRBJ2-5; 10 bases are shared with TRBD2. With V trimmed by 3 bases and J by 1 base, 6 bases remained unmatched. Per germline, CDR1 SGHDT and CDR2 YYEEEE. There are 16 residues in the CDR3. The DNA for the CDR3 is TGTGCCAGCAGCTCAGAGACTAGCGGGCCCCAAGAGACCCAGTACTTC. It codes for CASSSETSGPQETQYF.

A few counts support this clone. J is TRBJ2-7 and V is TRBV7-2; the D is unclear. V was clipped by 1 base and J by 0 bases, with 7 bases between them. The CDR3 length is 14 residues. Germline assignment: CDR1 SGHTA and CDR2 FQGNSA. The CDR3 loop reads CASSLESGSYEQYF. In DNA form, the CDR3 reads TGTGCCAGCAGCTTAGAGTCAGGCTCCTACGAGCAGTACTTC.

CDR3 DNA sequence: TGTGCCTGGAGTGTAAGGACTAGCGGGGCGGGGGAGCAGTACTTC. Its translation: CAWSVRTSGAGEQYF. This chain connects TRBV30 to TRBJ2-7; TRBD2 matches 12 bases. Germline trimming cut 0 bases from V and 7 bases from J; bases unmatched to any gene: 7. The CDR3 length is 15 residues. The germline V gene has CDR1 GTSNPN and CDR2 SVGIG (reference sequence).

This clone was seen more than once but under ten times. The chain combines TRBV7-2 with TRBJ2-3; 7 bases map to TRBD1. The V gene end was trimmed by 7 bases and the J gene end by 2 bases; junction bases not matched to a gene: 9. The CDR3 has 15 amino acids. The germline V gene has CDR1 SGHTA and CDR2 FQGNSA. CDR3 nucleotides: TGTGCCAGCATCCAATTGACAGGGAACACAGATACGCAGTATTTT. Translated, it gives CASIQLTGNTDTQYF. Filled out from reference TRBV7-2 and TRBJ2-3, the complete variable domain reads GAGVSQSPSNKVTEKGKDVELRCDPISGHTALYWYRQSLGQGLEFLIYFQGNSAPDKSGLPSDRFSAERTGGSVSTLTIQRTQQEDSAVYLCASIQLTGNTDTQYFGPGTRLTVL.

This clone was seen only a few times. The V call is TRBV6-1, the J call TRBJ2-6; D gene ambiguous. Trimming took 6 bases from V and 2 from J, leaving 5 bases between them. CDR3 length: 13 amino acids. Germline CDR1 and CDR2: MNHNS and SASEGT. CDR3 amino acids: CASRTTGANVLTF. In DNA, the CDR3 is TGTGCCAGCAGGACAACTGGGGCCAACGTCCTGACTTTC.

This clone was counted only a few times. In DNA form, the CDR3 reads TGTGCCAGCAGCTTAGCACTTGACAGCCAAGAGACCCAGTACTTC. Translation: CASSLALDSQETQYF. This chain joins TRBV7-9 and TRBJ2-5; D might be TRBD1 (5 bases). The CDR3 has 15 residues. The V and J ends lost 0 bases and 1 base respectively, with 9 bases between them. Per germline, CDR1 SEHNR and CDR2 FQNEAQ (reference sequence).

This clone was found a few times. V gene TRBV5-1 combines with J gene TRBJ1-1; D call uncertain. The CDR3 runs to 13 residues. The V and J ends lost 0 bases and 4 bases respectively, with 7 bases between them. Germline V gene lookup returns CDR1 SGHRS and CDR2 YFSETQ. The CDR3 sequence is CASSLAGFTEAFF. The CDR3 DNA sequence: TGCGCCAGCAGCTTGGCGGGGTTCACTGAAGCTTTCTTT.

The rearrangement joins TRBV5-4 to TRBJ2-4, with 7 bases matching TRBD1. Losses at the gene ends were 4 bases for V and 6 bases for J; bases not matched to a gene: 10. The CDR3 covers 15 residues. CDR1 and CDR2 from the germline V gene are SGHNT and YYREEE (reference sequence). CDR3 in DNA: TGTGCCAGCAGCCCGGAAGAGCCAGGGGGAAACATTCAGTACTTC. It encodes CASSPEEPGGNIQYF.

The chain joins TRBV30 to TRBJ2-1; weak D call: TRBD2 (5 bases). Germline-derived CDR1 and CDR2 are GTSNPN and SVGIG (reference sequence). V was shortened by 2 bases and J by 2 bases, with 22 bases between the two germline ends. This CDR3 region has 18 residues. The CDR3 DNA reads as TGTGCCTGGAGTCAGCGGTACCCCCTTAGGAGCCCCTACAATGAGCAGTTCTTC. Translation: CAWSQRYPLRSPYNEQFF.

V is TRBV7-2 and J is TRBJ2-3; 11 nucleotides line up with TRBD2. Germline loops: CDR1 SGHTA, CDR2 FQGNSA. V gave up 1 base and J gave up 1 base; unmatched junction bases: 10. The CDR3 is 19 amino acids. In DNA, the CDR3 is TGTGCCAGCAGCTTAGAGCCGGGACTAGCGGAGCGGGGCACAGATACGCAGTATTTT. Encoded protein: CASSLEPGLAERGTDTQYF.

This clone was recorded a few times. V gene TRBV10-3 combines with J gene TRBJ2-1, with D possibly matching TRBD1 (5 bases). The CDR3 length is 15 residues. V gave up 8 bases and J gave up 7 bases, with 21 bases separating them. The germline CDR1 and CDR2 sequences are ENHRY and SYGVKD. CDR3 DNA sequence: TGTGCCATCCGTCAAGACAGCAGGGATGGTAATGAGCAGTTCTTC. It codes for CAIRQDSRDGNEQFF.

The V call is TRBV7-3, the J call TRBJ2-1, with 9 bases matching TRBD2. The CDR3 loop spans 16 amino acids. Unmatched junction bases numbered 7, after V lost 5 bases and J lost 2 bases. CDR1 SGHTA and CDR2 FQGTGA come from the germline V gene. The CDR3 is CASSPGSGSPYNEQFF. CDR3 sequence (DNA): TGTGCCAGCAGCCCAGGTAGCGGGAGTCCCTACAATGAGCAGTTCTTC.

This rearrangement joins TRBV7-2 to TRBJ2-1; D perhaps matches TRBD2 (6 bases). CDR3 size: 16 residues. Trimming shortened V by 4 bases and J by 5 bases, and 18 bases separated the two germline ends. Per the germline V gene, CDR1 is SGHTA and CDR2 is FQGNSA. The CDR3 nucleotides are TGTGCCAGCAGCTCGGCGGCGTGGGGCGGGAACAATGAGCAGTTCTTC. Protein sequence: CASSSAAWGGNNEQFF.

In its sample, this clone was seen a few times. The chain has TRBV29-1 and TRBJ2-7, with 7 bases lining up with TRBD2. Germline V gives CDR1 SQVTM, CDR2 ANQGSEA. The CDR3 sequence is 14 residues long. Trimming removed 6 bases from V and 2 bases from J; junction bases left unmatched: 10. The CDR3 nucleotides read TGCAGCGTAGGTCCAACTAGCGTCACCTACGAGCAGTACTTC. Translated, it gives CSVGPTSVTYEQYF.

This clone has a handful of counts. The chain carries TRBV7-2 and TRBJ2-5; 10 nucleotides align to TRBD2. CDR1 is SGHTA and CDR2 is FQGNSA in the germline V gene. This CDR3 is 16 amino acids long. V shed 5 bases and J 1 base; nucleotides not matched to a gene: 7. CDR3 protein: CASSRGLADSQETQYF. The CDR3 DNA sequence: TGTGCCAGCAGCCGCGGACTAGCGGATAGCCAAGAGACCCAGTACTTC.

The rearrangement links TRBV2 to TRBJ2-1; D possibly corresponds to TRBD1 (5 bases). CDR1 is SNHLY and CDR2 is FYNNEI in the germline V gene. The CDR3 is 16 residues long. Trimming cost V 4 bases and J 7 bases, with 20 bases left between them. The CDR3 DNA sequence: TGTGCCAGCAGTGGGGGCGGAGCGAGAGGTCGGAATGAGCAGTTCTTC. This translates into CASSGGGARGRNEQFF. Looking up the rest from reference TRBV2 and TRBJ2-1 gives the full variable domain: EPEVTQTPSHQVTQMGQEVILRCVPISNHLYFYWYRQILGQKVEFLVSFYNNEISEKSEIFDDQFSVERPDGSNFTLKIRSTKLEDSAMYFCASSGGGARGRNEQFFGPGTRLTVL.

The chain couples TRBV7-9 to TRBJ2-3, with 7 bases identical to TRBD2. CDR1 is SEHNR and CDR2 is FQNEAQ in the germline V gene (reference sequence). The CDR3 has 17 residues. The junction had 15 bases not matched to a gene; V was cut back by 5 bases and J by 4 bases. CDR3 sequence reads: CASSPRPGRERADTQYF. The CDR3 nucleotides read TGTGCCAGCAGCCCCCGCCCGGGGCGGGAGAGAGCAGATACGCAGTATTTT.

The chain has TRBV5-1 and TRBJ2-1, with D possibly TRBD2 on 6 matching bases. Germline loops: CDR1 SGHRS, CDR2 YFSETQ. V gave up 0 bases and J gave up 0 bases, with 13 bases separating them. The CDR3 has 17 residues. CDR3 amino acids: CASSLDPGASSYNEQFF. For the CDR3, the DNA is TGCGCCAGCAGCTTGGACCCGGGAGCTAGCTCCTACAATGAGCAGTTCTTC. The entire variable domain, with the rest obtained from reference TRBV5-1 and TRBJ2-1, is as follows: KAGVTQTPRYLIKTRGQQVTLSCSPISGHRSVSWYQQTPGQGLQFLFEYFSETQRNKGNFPGRFSGRQFSNSRSEMNVSTLELGDSALYLCASSLDPGASSYNEQFFGPGTRLTVL.

This clone was observed a few times. The chain carries TRBV9 and TRBJ2-7, with a weak D call TRBD2 (5 bases). The CDR3 contains 14 residues. V lost 2 bases, J lost 2 bases, and 11 bases lay in between. Per germline, CDR1 SGDLS and CDR2 YYNGEE. The CDR3 sequence: CASSVVDYTYEQYF. The CDR3 coding sequence is TGTGCCAGCAGCGTCGTAGACTATACCTACGAGCAGTACTTC.